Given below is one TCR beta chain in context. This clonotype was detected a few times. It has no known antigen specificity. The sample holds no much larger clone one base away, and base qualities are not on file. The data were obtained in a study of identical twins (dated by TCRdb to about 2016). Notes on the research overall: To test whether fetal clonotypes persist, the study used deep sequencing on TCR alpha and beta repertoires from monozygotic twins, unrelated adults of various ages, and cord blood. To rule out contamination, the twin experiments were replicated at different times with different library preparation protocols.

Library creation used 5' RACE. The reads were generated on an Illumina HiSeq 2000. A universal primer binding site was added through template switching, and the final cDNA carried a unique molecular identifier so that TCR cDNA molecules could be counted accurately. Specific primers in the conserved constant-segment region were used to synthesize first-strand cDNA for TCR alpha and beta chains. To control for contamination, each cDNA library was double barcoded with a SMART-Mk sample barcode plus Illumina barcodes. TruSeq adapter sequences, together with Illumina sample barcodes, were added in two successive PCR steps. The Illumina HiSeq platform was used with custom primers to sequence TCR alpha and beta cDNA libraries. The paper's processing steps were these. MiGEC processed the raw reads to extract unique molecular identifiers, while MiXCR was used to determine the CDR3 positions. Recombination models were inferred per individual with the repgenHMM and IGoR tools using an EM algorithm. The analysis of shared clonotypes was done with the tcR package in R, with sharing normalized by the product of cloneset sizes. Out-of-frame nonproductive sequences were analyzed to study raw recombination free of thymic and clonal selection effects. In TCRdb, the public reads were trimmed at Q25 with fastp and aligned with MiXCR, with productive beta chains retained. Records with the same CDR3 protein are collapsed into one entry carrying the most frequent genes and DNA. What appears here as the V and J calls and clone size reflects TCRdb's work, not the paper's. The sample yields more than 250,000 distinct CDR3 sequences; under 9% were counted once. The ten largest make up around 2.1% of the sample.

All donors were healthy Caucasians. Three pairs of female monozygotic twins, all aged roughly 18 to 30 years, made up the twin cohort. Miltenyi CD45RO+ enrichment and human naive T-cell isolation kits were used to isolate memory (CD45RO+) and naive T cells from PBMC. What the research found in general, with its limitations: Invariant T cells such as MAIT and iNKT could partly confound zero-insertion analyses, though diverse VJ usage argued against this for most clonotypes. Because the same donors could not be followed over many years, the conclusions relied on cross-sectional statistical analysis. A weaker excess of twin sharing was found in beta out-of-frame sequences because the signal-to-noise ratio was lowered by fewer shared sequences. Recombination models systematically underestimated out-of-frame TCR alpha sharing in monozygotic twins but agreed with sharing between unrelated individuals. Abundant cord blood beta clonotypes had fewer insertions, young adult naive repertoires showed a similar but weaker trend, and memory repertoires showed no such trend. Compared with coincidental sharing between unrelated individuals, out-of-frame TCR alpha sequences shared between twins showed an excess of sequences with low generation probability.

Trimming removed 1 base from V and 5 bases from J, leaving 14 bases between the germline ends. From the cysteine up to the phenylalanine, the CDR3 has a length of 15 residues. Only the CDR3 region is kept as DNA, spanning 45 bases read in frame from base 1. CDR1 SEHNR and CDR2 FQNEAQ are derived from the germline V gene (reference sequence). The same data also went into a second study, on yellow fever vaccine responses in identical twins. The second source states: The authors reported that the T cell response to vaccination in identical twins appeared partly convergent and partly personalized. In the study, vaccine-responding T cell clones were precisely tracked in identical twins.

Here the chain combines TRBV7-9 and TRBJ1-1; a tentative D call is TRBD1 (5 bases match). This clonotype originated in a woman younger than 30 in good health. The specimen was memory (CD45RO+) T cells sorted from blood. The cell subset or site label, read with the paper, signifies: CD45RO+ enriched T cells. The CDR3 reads CASSLVPHTGTEAFF. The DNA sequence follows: TGTGCCAGCAGCTTAGTCCCTCATACAGGAACTGAAGCTTTCTTT. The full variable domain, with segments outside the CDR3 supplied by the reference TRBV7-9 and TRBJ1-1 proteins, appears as DTGVSQNPRHKITKRGQNVTFRCDPISEHNRLYWYRQTLGQGPEFLTYFQNEAQLEKSRLLSDRFSAERPKGSFSTLEIQRTEQGDSAMYLCASSLVPHTGTEAFFGQGTRLTVV.